This is a list of T cell receptor beta chains from one sample in a study of shared clonotypes between healthy human individuals. Sequenced by immunoSEQ multiplex PCR; TCRdb stores in-frame clones only, minus some. The sample consists of 850,000 to 1,200,000 clones, 75% of them appearing once. Specimen: memory CD4+ T cells sorted from blood. The origin of the receptors is a young man in good health. Both conserved end residues are part of each CDR3. The D gene is left open where the match is weak. Expanded clones are given a class, and other clones once, few, many or no size at all.

d_gene,len,abundance,v_gene,j_gene,CDR3aa,CDR3nt
.,15,.,TRBV7-2,TRBJ2-1,CASSSASGTHNEQFF,TGTGCCAGCAGCTCCGCCTCCGGGACCCACAATGAGCAGTTCTTC
.,14,.,TRBV6-5,TRBJ2-5,CASSYSGQGETQYF,TGTGCCAGCAGTTACTCAGGGCAAGGAGAGACCCAGTACTTC
TRBD1,16,.,TRBV11-3,TRBJ2-1,CASSWGTGTADNEQFF,TGTGCCAGCAGCTGGGGCACCGGGACAGCGGACAATGAGCAGTTCTTC
.,16,.,TRBV6-6,TRBJ1-2,CASSYGGQGESYGYTF,TGTGCCAGCAGTTACGGGGGCCAGGGCGAGAGCTATGGCTACACCTTC
.,11,medium-sized,TRBV14,TRBJ1-3,CASSQGTSIYF,TGTGCCAGCAGCCAAGGGACATCCATATATTTT
.,13,many,TRBV30,TRBJ1-1,CAWSRTGGTEAFF,TGTGCCTGGAGTCGGACCGGGGGCACTGAAGCTTTCTTT
.,16,few,TRBV7-2,TRBJ1-3,CASSLVRGRSGNTIYF,TGTGCCAGCAGCTTAGTCAGGGGAAGGAGTGGAAACACCATATATTTT
.,15,once,TRBV19,TRBJ2-2,CASSNGGPSTGELFF,TGTGCCAGTAGTAATGGGGGGCCGAGCACCGGGGAGCTGTTTTTT
.,15,.,TRBV7-2,TRBJ1-1,CASSLDPAPNTEAFF,TGTGCCAGCAGCTTAGATCCAGCCCCGAACACTGAAGCTTTCTTT
.,11,few,TRBV28,TRBJ2-5,CASCEAQEQYF,TGTGCCAGTTGTGAAGCCCAGGAGCAGTACTTC
.,15,.,TRBV6-5,TRBJ2-7,CASSYSYRGGYEQYF,TGTGCCAGCAGTTACTCGTACAGGGGGGGCTACGAGCAGTACTTC
.,18,.,TRBV21-1,TRBJ2-7,CASSSGQTDRDYDYEQYF,TGTGCCAGCAGCAGCGGGCAGACTGACCGGGACTATGACTACGAGCAGTACTTC
TRBD1,14,.,TRBV11-1,TRBJ2-7,CASSPGQAPYEQYF,TGTGCCAGCAGCCCCGGACAGGCGCCATACGAGCAGTACTTC
.,14,.,TRBV7-6,TRBJ2-2,CASSPAVNTGELFF,TGTGCCAGCAGCCCCGCAGTCAACACCGGGGAGCTGTTTTTT
.,12,.,TRBV5-1,TRBJ2-7,CASSSEGYEQYF,TGCGCCAGCAGCAGCGAGGGCTACGAGCAGTACTTC
.,15,.,TRBV11-1,TRBJ2-2,CASSLAGKNTGELFF,TGTGCCAGCAGCTTAGCGGGGAAGAACACCGGGGAGCTGTTTTTT
TRBD1,15,.,TRBV28,TRBJ1-6,CASSMTGVYNSPLHF,TGTGCCAGCAGTATGACAGGGGTTTATAATTCACCCCTCCACTTT
.,12,few,TRBV7-8,TRBJ2-7,CASSLVGYEQYF,TGTGCCAGCAGCTTAGTAGGTTACGAGCAGTACTTC